This entry is about one T cell receptor (beta chain). The target antigen is unknown. Germline-derived CDR1 and CDR2 are SGHVS and FQNEAQ. Trimming took off 0 bases at V and 7 bases at J, with 12 bases between the two ends. The CDR3 runs 15 residues. This entry comes from a study of T cells in localized non-small cell lung cancer. Findings and caveats of the study: Elevated circulating T cell density in blood was associated with longer overall survival.

The data were produced by immunoSEQ multiplex PCR, yet TCRdb's version contains in-frame clones alone and is incomplete. The table has 64,000 or so clones, approximately 87% seen once; the top ten hold just under 2%. V gene TRBV7-8 combines with J gene TRBJ2-2, with a possible D match to TRBD1 (6 bases). The specimen was peripheral blood, collected before any cancer treatment. This sequence originates from a woman aged 40-69 years with stage I lung adenocarcinoma. The CDR3 DNA reads as TGTGCCAGCAGCTTAGCGGGGGCTACGGGCGGGGAGCTGTTTTTT. Amino acids: CASSLAGATGGELFF.